This T cell receptor beta chain was captured by sequencing in a study of tumor-infiltrating lymphocytes in primary liver carcinoma. Constant-region priming of around 500 ng total RNA yielded TCR beta cDNA. Three rounds of nested multiplex PCR with slightly modified ARM-PCR produced TCR beta libraries. TRBV1-TRBV30 forward and Cbeta reverse primers drove the first two roughly 10-cycle rounds. Using its own MiXCR run on the multiplex PCR reads, TCRdb lists one record per CDR3 protein. Here the sample spans 100,000 to 150,000 distinct CDR3 sequences, approximately 64% being singletons. Unsorted bulk tissue (roughly 18-32 mg) underwent RNA and DNA co-extraction. The cohort consisted of patients whose primary liver carcinoma was surgically resected. As concerns this clonotype: Its antigen is currently unknown. Lacking the conserved final phenylalanine or tryptophan, this CDR3 likely reflects a read error.

This CDR3 has 16 amino acids. CDR1 and CDR2 (germline): MDHEN, SYDVKM. J was trimmed by 4 bases and V by 6 bases; bases with no gene match: 8. General study findings and limits: Only about 8-25% of top clones appeared in all five tumor regions.

This TCR came from a woman aged 55-69 years with primary liver carcinoma and hepatitis B virus infection. Sequencing used liver tumor tissue from sampling region 3. Subset denoted: tumor region T3, left-lateral pole. The rearrangement links TRBV28 to TRBJ2-1; 11 nucleotides agree with TRBD2. This CDR3 reads CASRRAGTSGYNEQFL. The CDR3, as DNA: TGTGCCAGCAGACGCGCCGGGACTAGCGGATACAATGAGCAGTTCTTA.